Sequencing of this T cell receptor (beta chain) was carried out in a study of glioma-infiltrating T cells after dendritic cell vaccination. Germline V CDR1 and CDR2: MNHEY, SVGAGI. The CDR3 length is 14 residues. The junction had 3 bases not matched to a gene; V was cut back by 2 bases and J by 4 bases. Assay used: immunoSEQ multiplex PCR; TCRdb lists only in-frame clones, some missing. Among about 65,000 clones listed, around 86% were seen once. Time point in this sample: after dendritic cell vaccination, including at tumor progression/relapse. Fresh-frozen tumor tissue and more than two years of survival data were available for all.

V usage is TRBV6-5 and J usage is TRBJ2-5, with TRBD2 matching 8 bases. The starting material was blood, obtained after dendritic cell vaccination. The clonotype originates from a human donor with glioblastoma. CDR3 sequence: CASSYGSGRETQYF. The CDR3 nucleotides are TGTGCCAGCAGTTACGGAAGCGGGAGAGAGACCCAGTACTTC.